This is a list of T cell receptor beta chains from one sample in a study of read filtering for tumor transcriptome and immune sequencing. Each CDR3 protein gets one entry after TCRdb re-called the reads with MiXCR. The profile covers 100,000 to 150,000 distinct CDR3 sequences, with over 10% appearing a single time and just under 8.5% taken by the ten largest. Material: a population of CD138-negative cells sorted from bone marrow. These receptors came from a donor over 35 with multiple myeloma. Each CDR3 is given with its conserved first and last residue. A D gene is named only where the DNA matches it firmly. Part of the rows lack a size; the others show once, few, many or a class for expanded clones.

D,size,V,J,DNA,CDR3
NA,NA,TRBV25-1,TRBJ1-1,TGTGCCAGCAGTGTTGGTGCCCGGGGCAGGTCTGGGACTGAGGCTTTCTTT,CASSVGARGRSGTEAFF
TRBD2,many,TRBV7-2,TRBJ2-5,TGTGCCAGCAGCTTAAGCGGGACTGCTCAAGAGACCCAGTACTTC,CASSLSGTAQETQYF
TRBD2,few,TRBV4-3,TRBJ2-7,TGCGCCGGCAGCCAAGATAGCGGGAACCCCTACGAGCAGTACTTC,CAGSQDSGNPYEQYF
NA,many,TRBV20-1,TRBJ2-1,TGCAGTGCTAGGGAGTTCGACGGTAGGCTTCGCAATGAGCAGTTCTTC,CSAREFDGRLRNEQFF
TRBD2,many,TRBV29-1,TRBJ2-1,TGCAGCGCCATAGCGGGAGGGTACTACAATGAGCAGTTCTTC,CSAIAGGYYNEQFF
TRBD2,NA,TRBV10-1,TRBJ2-3,TGCGCCAGCAGTGAGGTAGCTAGCGGGAACGCAGATACGCAGTATTTT,CASSEVASGNADTQYF
NA,many,TRBV5-4,TRBJ2-3,TGTGCCAGCAGCTTGGCGGGGAGGAGCACAGATACGCAGTATTTT,CASSLAGRSTDTQYF
NA,many,TRBV15,TRBJ1-5,TGTGCCACCAGCCCACAGACCAATCAGCCCCAGCATTTT,CATSPQTNQPQHF
NA,NA,TRBV6-5,TRBJ2-3,TGTGCCAGCAGTTACTCGGGACCCTCTAGCACAGATACGCAGTATTTT,CASSYSGPSSTDTQYF
TRBD2,many,TRBV7-2,TRBJ2-2,TGTGCCAGCAGCTTCGGACTAGCTAACGGGGAGCTGTTTTTT,CASSFGLANGELFF
NA,many,TRBV9,TRBJ2-3,TGTGCCAGCAGCGTAGCGGGAAGGGGCACAGATACGCAGTATTTT,CASSVAGRGTDTQYF
NA,few,TRBV4-1,TRBJ2-3,TGCGCCAGCAGCCACCCAAAAAGGGGGAACCGTGGACTAGGGGACACAGATACGCAGTATTTT,CASSHPKRGNRGLGDTDTQYF
NA,many,TRBV5-1,TRBJ2-2,TGCGCCAGCAGCTTGGCCGTCAGCACCGGGGAGCTGTTTTTT,CASSLAVSTGELFF
TRBD1,many,TRBV30,TRBJ2-7,TGTGCCTGGAGTAGGACGCGACAGGGTCGGGAGCAGTACTTC,CAWSRTRQGREQYF
NA,many,TRBV12-3/TRBV12-4,TRBJ1-6,TGTGCCAGCAGTTTAAGTCACTCACCCCTCCACTTT,CASSLSHSPLHF
NA,many,TRBV4-3,TRBJ1-6,TGCGCCAGCAGCCAAGATCGAGGGGGACACTTAAATTCACCCCTCCACTTT,CASSQDRGGHLNSPLHF
NA,many,TRBV12-3/TRBV12-4,TRBJ2-5,TGTGCCAGCACCCCTCGCGGCACCGGTGGGGCCCAGTACTTC,CASTPRGTGGAQYF
TRBD1,many,TRBV6-6,TRBJ2-7,TGTGCCAGCGGGGGAGGGACAGGGACCTACGAGCAGTACTTC,CASGGGTGTYEQYF
NA,NA,TRBV20-1,TRBJ1-1,TGCAGTGCTAGAGAGCTGAACACTGAAGCTTTCTTT,CSARELNTEAFF
TRBD2,many,TRBV20-1,TRBJ2-1,TGCAGTGCTAGAGATTCTTACGGGACTAGCGGGAGACTTCATTGGGGCTACAATGAGCAGTTCTTC,CSARDSYGTSGRLHWGYNEQFF
TRBD2,many,TRBV6-2/TRBV6-3,TRBJ2-1,TGTGCCAGCAGTTCCACGGGGGGCAATGAGCAGTTCTTC,CASSSTGGNEQFF
NA,many,TRBV7-2,TRBJ2-3,TGTGCCAGCAGCCCGGGGACCACAGATACGCAGTATTTT,CASSPGTTDTQYF
NA,many,TRBV6-5,TRBJ2-6,TGTGCCACCAAGGCCTCTGGGGCCAACGTCCTGACTTTC,CATKASGANVLTF